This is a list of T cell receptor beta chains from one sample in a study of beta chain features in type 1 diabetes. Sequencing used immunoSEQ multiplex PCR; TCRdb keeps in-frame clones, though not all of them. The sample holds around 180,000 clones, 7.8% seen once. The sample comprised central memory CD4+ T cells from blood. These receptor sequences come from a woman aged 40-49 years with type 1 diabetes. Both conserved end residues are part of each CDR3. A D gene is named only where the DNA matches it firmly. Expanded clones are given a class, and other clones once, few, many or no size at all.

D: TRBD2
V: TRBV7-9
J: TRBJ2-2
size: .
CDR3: CASSSVTRTSGRF
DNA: TGTGCCAGCAGCTCCGTAACTCGGACTAGCGGGAGGTTT

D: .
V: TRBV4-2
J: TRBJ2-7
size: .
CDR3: CASSQDFGGPYEQYF
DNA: TGTGCCAGCAGCCAAGATTTTGGGGGCCCTTACGAGCAGTACTTC

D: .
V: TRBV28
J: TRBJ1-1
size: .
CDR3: CASSSRTTEAFF
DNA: TGTGCCAGCAGTTCACGAACAACTGAAGCTTTCTTT

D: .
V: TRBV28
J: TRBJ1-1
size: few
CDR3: CASTPGWTEAFF
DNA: TGTGCCAGCACCCCGGGTTGGACTGAAGCTTTCTTT

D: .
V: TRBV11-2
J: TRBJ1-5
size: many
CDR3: CASSLDGGAQPQHF
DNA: TGTGCCAGCAGCTTAGATGGAGGCGCTCAGCCCCAGCATTTT

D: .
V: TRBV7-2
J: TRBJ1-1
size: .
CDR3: CASSLNRVAEAFF
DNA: TGTGCCAGCAGCTTAAACCGGGTGGCTGAAGCTTTCTTT

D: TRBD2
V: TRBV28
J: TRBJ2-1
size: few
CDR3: CASSSGGTDEQFF
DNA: TGTGCCAGCAGTTCGGGAGGAACGGATGAGCAGTTCTTC

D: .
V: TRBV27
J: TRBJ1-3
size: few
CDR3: CASSLRGPLNTIYF
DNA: TGTGCCAGCAGTTTGCGGGGCCCACTAAACACCATATATTTT

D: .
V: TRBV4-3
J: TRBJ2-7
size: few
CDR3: CASSPISGTGSYEQYF
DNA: TGCGCCAGCAGCCCTATCTCTGGAACGGGGTCCTACGAGCAGTACTTC

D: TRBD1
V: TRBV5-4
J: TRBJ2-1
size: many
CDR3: CASSHSRGNEQFF
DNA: TGTGCCAGCAGCCATTCCAGGGGGAATGAGCAGTTCTTC

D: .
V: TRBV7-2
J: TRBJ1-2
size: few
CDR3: CASSLNQDGYTF
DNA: TGTGCCAGCAGCTTAAATCAGGATGGCTACACCTTC

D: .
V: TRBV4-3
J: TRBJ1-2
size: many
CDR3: CASSLGAGYGYTF
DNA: TGCGCCAGCAGCCTCGGTGCTGGCTATGGCTACACCTTC

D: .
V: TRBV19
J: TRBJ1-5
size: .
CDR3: CASTYRRNQPQHF
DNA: TGTGCCAGTACCTATAGGCGGAATCAGCCCCAGCATTTT

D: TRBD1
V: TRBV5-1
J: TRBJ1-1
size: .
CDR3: CASSLTTGVNTEAFF
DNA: TGCGCCAGCAGCCTGACGACAGGGGTGAACACTGAAGCTTTCTTT

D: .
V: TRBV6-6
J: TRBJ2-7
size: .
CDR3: CASSYRGNSYEQYF
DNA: TGTGCCAGCAGTTACCGGGGGAATTCCTACGAGCAGTACTTC

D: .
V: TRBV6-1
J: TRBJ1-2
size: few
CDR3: CASSERLGDNGYTF
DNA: TGTGCCAGCAGTGAGAGGCTAGGGGACAATGGCTACACCTTC

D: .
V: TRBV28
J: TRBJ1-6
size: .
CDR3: CASRRGPGRDSPLHF
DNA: TGTGCCAGCAGGAGAGGTCCCGGCCGGGATTCACCCCTCCACTTT

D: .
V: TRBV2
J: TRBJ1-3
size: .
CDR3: CASSPRRDSGNTIYF
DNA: TGTGCCAGCAGTCCCCGCCGGGATTCTGGAAACACCATATATTTT

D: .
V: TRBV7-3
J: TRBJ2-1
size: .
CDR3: CASSQTAASSYNEQFF
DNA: TGTGCCAGCAGCCAGACGGCGGCTAGCTCCTACAATGAGCAGTTCTTC

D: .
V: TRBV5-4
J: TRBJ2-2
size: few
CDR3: CASSLNGGNTGELFF
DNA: TGTGCCAGCAGCTTGAACGGGGGGAACACCGGGGAGCTGTTTTTT

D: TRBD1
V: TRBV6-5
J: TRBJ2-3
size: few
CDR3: CASSSLTGTGTQYF
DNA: TGTGCCAGCAGTTCCCTCACCGGGACAGGGACGCAGTATTTT

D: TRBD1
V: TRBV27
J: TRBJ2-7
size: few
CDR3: CASRGQGAYEQYF
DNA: TGTGCCAGCAGAGGACAGGGGGCCTACGAGCAGTACTTC

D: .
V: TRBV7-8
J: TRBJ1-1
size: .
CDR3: CASWREGTNTEAFF
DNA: TGTGCCAGCTGGCGGGAGGGGACTAACACTGAAGCTTTCTTT

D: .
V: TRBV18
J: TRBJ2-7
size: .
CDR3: CASSPDPGFSYEQYF
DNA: TGTGCCAGCTCACCGGACCCGGGGTTCTCCTACGAGCAGTACTTC

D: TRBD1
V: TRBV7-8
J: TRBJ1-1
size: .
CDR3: CASSPARDRRNTEAFF
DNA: TGTGCCAGCAGCCCCGCCCGGGACAGGCGGAACACTGAAGCTTTCTTT

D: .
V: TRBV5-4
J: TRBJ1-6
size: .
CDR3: CASGGTDNSPLHF
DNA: TGTGCCAGCGGCGGGACGGATAATTCACCCCTCCACTTT

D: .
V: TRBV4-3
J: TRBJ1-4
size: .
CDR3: CASSQEPPPGEGRVEKLFF
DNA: TGCGCCAGCAGCCAAGAGCCCCCTCCAGGGGAGGGTCGGGTGGAAAAACTGTTTTTT

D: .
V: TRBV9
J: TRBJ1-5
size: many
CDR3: CASSATFGSNQPQHF
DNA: TGTGCCAGCAGCGCCACGTTCGGTAGCAATCAGCCCCAGCATTTT

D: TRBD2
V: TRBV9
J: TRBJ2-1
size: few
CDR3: CASSQTGLAGINEQFF
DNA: TGTGCCAGCAGCCAGACGGGACTAGCGGGGATTAATGAGCAGTTCTTC

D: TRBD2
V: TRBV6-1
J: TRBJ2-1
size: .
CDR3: CASSDAGVAGGANEQFF
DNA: TGTGCCAGCAGTGACGCCGGCGTGGCGGGAGGTGCCAATGAGCAGTTCTTC

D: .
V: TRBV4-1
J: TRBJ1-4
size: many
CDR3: CASSPAGGEKLFF
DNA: TGCGCCAGCAGCCCCGCGGGAGGCGAAAAACTGTTTTTT